The 20 T cell receptor beta chains below come from one sample, sequenced in a study of cytomegalovirus exposure and HLA in healthy donors. Libraries were prepared by immunoSEQ multiplex PCR; TCRdb keeps only in-frame clonotypes and omits some of them. This table holds under 140,000 clones, around 87% found once. Specimen: PBMCs. These receptors were taken from a woman aged 25-40 years in good health and CMV-seropositive.

In its sample, this clone was seen a few times. CDR3 bases: TGTGCCAGCAGTAGGACAGGGGGCAACTATGGCTACACCTTC. Protein sequence: CASSRTGGNYGYTF. The gene calls are TRBV6-5 and TRBJ1-2; the match to TRBD1 covers 11 bases. The germline CDR1 and CDR2 sequences are MNHEY and SVGAGI. The CDR3 contains 14 residues. J was trimmed by 2 bases and V by 5 bases; bases with no gene match: 1.

V usage is TRBV7-9 and J usage is TRBJ2-5, with D possibly being TRBD2 (6 bases). Trimming pared 4 bases from V and 5 bases from J, leaving 29 bases between. Germline lookup yields CDR1 SEHNR and CDR2 FQNEAQ (reference sequence). This CDR3 contains 19 residues. The CDR3 protein is CASSSPKAAIAVGWETQYF. CDR3 nucleotide sequence: TGTGCCAGCAGCTCCCCAAAAGCTGCGATAGCGGTGGGTTGGGAGACCCAGTACTTC.

The chain joins TRBV29-1 to TRBJ1-2; D not resolved. V was cut by 3 bases and J by 2 bases, with 4 bases left in between. The CDR3 runs 11 residues. Germline-derived CDR1 and CDR2 are SQVTM and ANQGSEA. For the CDR3, the DNA is TGCAGCGTTGAGGCAAACTATGGCTACACCTTC. It yields the protein CSVEANYGYTF.

This clone has a single count. V and J are TRBV4-1 and TRBJ2-7; 14 nucleotides agree with TRBD2. The CDR3 runs 18 residues. Germline trimming cut 4 bases from V and 2 bases from J; bases unmatched to any gene: 10. Germline V gene data show CDR1 as MGHRA and CDR2 as YSYEKL. CDR3 region: CASSRGTSGGTLPYEQYF. CDR3 coding DNA: TGCGCCAGCAGCCGCGGGACTAGCGGGGGTACGCTCCCCTACGAGCAGTACTTC.

J is TRBJ2-1 and V is TRBV4-1; D remains unclear. CDR3 length: 17 amino acids. Germline V lookup: CDR1 MGHRA, CDR2 YSYEKL. The germline V and J ends were trimmed by 0 bases and 0 bases, with 12 bases remaining between them. CDR3 residues: CASSQDIADSSYNEQFF. CDR3 in DNA: TGCGCCAGCAGCCAAGATATAGCAGATAGCTCCTACAATGAGCAGTTCTTC.

This chain joins TRBV7-4 and TRBJ2-7, with 9 nucleotides matching TRBD2. Germline assignment: CDR1 SGHVT and CDR2 SQSDAQ. J was trimmed by 2 bases and V by 6 bases; bases with no gene match: 5. The length of the CDR3 is 14 residues. In nucleotides, the CDR3 is TGTGCCAGCAGTCCGACTAGCGGCACCTACGAGCAGTACTTC. It encodes CASSPTSGTYEQYF.

The genes are TRBV4-2 and TRBJ1-3, with D uncertain. Germline CDR1 LGHNA, CDR2 YNFKEQ. Deletions cut 1 base from V and 6 bases from J, with 16 bases between. The length of the CDR3 is 16 residues. For the CDR3, the DNA is TGTGCCAGCAGCCAAGGAGTCAGGCGTCCCGTAAACACCATATATTTT. It specifies CASSQGVRRPVNTIYF.

This chain's CDR3 is CASTFFEGNNEQFF. Written as DNA, the CDR3 is TGCGCCAGCACCTTTTTCGAGGGTAACAATGAGCAGTTCTTC. The chain couples TRBV5-1 to TRBJ2-1; weak D call: TRBD2 (5 bases). Germline values: CDR1 SGHRS, CDR2 YFSETQ. The CDR3 spans 14 residues. Trimming took off 6 bases at V and 5 bases at J, with 15 bases between the two ends.

V gene TRBV5-1 combines with J gene TRBJ2-1; 10 bases are a match to TRBD2. Germline loops: CDR1 SGHRS, CDR2 YFSETQ. This CDR3 spans 15 amino acids. V was clipped by 3 bases and J by 7 bases; unmatched bases: 7. CDR3 protein: CASSSTLSGRNEQFF. For the CDR3, the DNA is TGCGCCAGCAGCTCCACCCTTAGCGGGAGGAATGAGCAGTTCTTC.

This rearrangement joins TRBV19 to TRBJ1-6, with no clear D. With 8 bases removed from V and 3 bases from J, the gap between germline ends came to 11 bases. CDR3 size: 14 residues. Germline V gene lookup returns CDR1 LNHDA and CDR2 SQIVND (reference sequence). CDR3 nucleotides: TGTGCCAGTTCCGCAGATCACTATAATTCACCCCTCCACTTT. It is translated as CASSADHYNSPLHF.

V is TRBV27 and J is TRBJ2-7; 10 bases line up with TRBD1. This CDR3 has 15 amino acids. With 5 bases clipped from V and 2 bases from J, the junction kept 6 bases outside the gene matches. Germline V lookup: CDR1 MNHEY, CDR2 SMNVEV (reference sequence). This CDR3 is CASSPQGQGTYEQYF. The CDR3 DNA is TGTGCCAGCAGTCCCCAGGGACAGGGGACCTACGAGCAGTACTTC.

The gene calls are TRBV7-2 and TRBJ2-7, with 10 bases lining up with TRBD1. The germline CDR1 and CDR2 sequences are SGHTA and FQGNSA. V shed 5 bases, J shed 3 bases, and the junction held 7 bases outside the gene matches. The CDR3 spans 15 residues. CDR3 sequence reads: CASSRDRGPIYEQYF. The CDR3 DNA reads TGTGCCAGCAGCCGAGACAGGGGGCCGATCTACGAGCAGTACTTC.

V and J are TRBV6-6 and TRBJ1-1; D is perhaps TRBD1 (5 bases). CDR1 MNHNY and CDR2 SVGAGI come from the germline V gene (reference sequence). Trimming shortened V by 3 bases and J by 3 bases, and 17 bases separated the two germline ends. The length of the CDR3 is 16 residues. CDR3 in amino acids: CASSYALQVFYTEAFF. The CDR3 DNA reads as TGTGCCAGCAGTTATGCCCTACAGGTGTTCTACACTGAAGCTTTCTTT.

The chain employs TRBV29-1 and TRBJ1-2; 10 positions match TRBD1. CDR3 length equals 14 residues. Per the germline V gene, CDR1 is SQVTM and CDR2 is ANQGSEA. After removal of 1 base from V and 4 bases from J, the junction contained 3 bases not matched to a gene. The CDR3 here is CSVEARTGGYGYTF. The CDR3 DNA reads TGCAGCGTTGAAGCGAGGACAGGGGGCTATGGCTACACCTTC.

The chain uses TRBV5-6 and TRBJ1-2; D not certain. Trimming left V 1 base short and J 5 bases short, with 9 bases between. The CDR3 has 13 residues. CDR1 is SGHDT and CDR2 is YYEEEE in the germline V gene. The CDR3 protein is CASSLSHGYGYTF. In nucleotides, the CDR3 is TGTGCCAGCAGCTTGAGTCACGGGTATGGCTACACCTTC.

The chain links TRBV11-3 to TRBJ2-5, with 15 bases fitting TRBD2. The trim removed 5 bases at V and 1 base at J, leaving 5 bases unmatched. The CDR3 covers 17 residues. Germline V gene data show CDR1 as SGHNT and CDR2 as YENEEA. CDR3 amino acids: CASSPGTSGRTQETQYF. CDR3 bases: TGTGCCAGCAGCCCCGGGACTAGCGGGAGGACCCAAGAGACCCAGTACTTC.

The gene calls are TRBV12-5 and TRBJ1-1; D gene unclear. Germline CDR1 and CDR2: LGHNT and FRNRAP. The CDR3 is 12 residues long. V lost 7 bases, J lost 0 bases, and 6 bases lay in between. In DNA form, the CDR3 reads TGTGCTAGTGCGACTATGAACACTGAAGCTTTCTTT. This sequence encodes CASATMNTEAFF.

This clone was picked up one time. In nucleotides, the CDR3 is TGTGCCAGCAGCTTGGCTGTCTCCGGGGAAAAACTGTTTTTT. Amino acids: CASSLAVSGEKLFF. This chain uses TRBV5-4 with TRBJ1-4; D is unclear. Germline CDR1 reads SGHNT; CDR2 reads YYREEE (reference sequence). V was clipped by 0 bases and J by 8 bases, with 11 bases between them. The CDR3 covers 14 residues.

DNA of the CDR3: TGTGCCAGCAGTTACGAAATAACCTACTCCTACGAGCAGTACTTC. It translates to CASSYEITYSYEQYF. The rearrangement joins TRBV6-5 to TRBJ2-7; D is uncertain. Germline CDR1 is MNHEY and CDR2 is SVGAGI. V gave up 2 bases and J gave up 0 bases, with 11 bases separating them. This CDR3 comprises 15 residues.

The chain is built from TRBV7-2 and TRBJ1-5; D unclear. CDR3 length equals 15 residues. Germline CDR1 reads SGHTA; CDR2 reads FQGNSA. The germline V and J ends were trimmed by 5 bases and 0 bases, with 11 bases remaining between them. This CDR3 reads CASSPGRLSNQPQHF. Written as DNA, the CDR3 is TGTGCCAGCAGCCCGGGGAGACTTAGCAATCAGCCCCAGCATTTT.